These 20 T cell receptor beta chains were all obtained from the same sample, sequenced in a study of post-analysis software for immune sequencing data. No antigen is known for these receptors. cDNA libraries for TCR beta contained unique molecular identifiers. TCRdb reprocessed the PCR reads via MiXCR and lists one record per CDR3 protein. The sample consists of roughly 800,000 distinct CDR3 sequences, approximately 57% of them appearing once. Study-wide findings and caveats: Patients showed TRBV5-6, TRBV5-1 and TRBV20-1 among 4 or 5 TRBV segments more frequent than in controls.

Sequencing was carried out using blood. These receptors were collected from a girl aged 10 to 17 with multiple sclerosis.

This clonotype has at least ten counts. The junction does not match germline at one end; this may be a read error. The chain recombines TRBV5-1 with TRBJ2-1; 8 nucleotides line up with TRBD2. The CDR3 runs to 15 residues. Per the germline V gene, CDR1 is SGHRS and CDR2 is YFSETQ. The CDR3 reads CASSLGGLGYNEQFF. DNA of the CDR3: TGTGCCAGCAGCTTAGGGGGACTAGGGTACAATGAGCAGTTCTTC.

The CDR3 DNA is TGTGCCAGCAGCCACCGGACTAGCGGGGGCCCCAAGCAGTTCTTC. Translation gives CASSHRTSGGPKQFF. V usage is TRBV3-1 and J usage is TRBJ2-1; TRBD2 matches at 13 bases. Germline trimming cut 3 bases from V and 11 bases from J; bases unmatched to any gene: 7. The CDR3 consists of 15 residues. Germline-derived CDR1 and CDR2 are LGHDT and YNNKEL (reference sequence).

The chain is built from TRBV18 and TRBJ2-3; 7 bases match TRBD1. Germline trimming cut 2 bases from V and 1 base from J; bases unmatched to any gene: 3. Germline CDR1 reads KGHSH; CDR2 reads LQKENI. This CDR3 has 15 amino acids. The CDR3 is CASSPYRGRTDTQYF. Here the CDR3 DNA reads TGTGCCAGCTCACCATATAGGGGGCGCACAGATACGCAGTATTTT.

This clonotype was counted between two and nine times. The rearrangement links TRBV7-9 to TRBJ2-6; possible D gene TRBD1, 5 bases. The CDR3 contains 19 residues. CDR1 is SEHNR, CDR2 FQNEAQ, per germline (reference sequence). Trimming removed 5 bases from V and 6 bases from J, with 26 bases in between. CDR3 loop: CASSRGPKVRSDEANVLTF. The CDR3 DNA sequence: TGTGCCAGCAGCAGGGGTCCTAAGGTCCGATCTGATGAGGCCAACGTCCTGACTTTC.

This clonotype appeared a few times. The J gene is TRBJ2-1, the V gene TRBV7-9; D remains ambiguous. The V end lost 0 bases, the J end lost 2 bases, and 8 bases lay between the germline ends. This CDR3 has 15 amino acids. The V gene's germline CDR1 is SEHNR and CDR2 FQNEAQ (reference sequence). CDR3 sequence reads: CASSLATNTYNEQFF. CDR3 sequence (DNA): TGTGCCAGCAGCTTAGCGACAAATACCTACAATGAGCAGTTCTTC.

V and J are TRBV11-1 and TRBJ2-1; D is ambiguous. V was clipped by 5 bases and J by 0 bases, with 17 bases between them. The CDR3 loop spans 17 amino acids. Per germline, CDR1 SGHAT and CDR2 FQDESV (reference sequence). DNA for the CDR3: TGTGCCAGCAGCCCCTGGAACCGTAAGAGCTCCTACAATGAGCAGTTCTTC. Translated, it gives CASSPWNRKSSYNEQFF.

This chain links TRBV6-4 with TRBJ1-5; TRBD1 matches at 10 bases. This CDR3 has 14 amino acids. Unmatched junction bases numbered 6, after V lost 8 bases and J lost 5 bases. Germline lookup yields CDR1 MRHNA and CDR2 SNTAGT. CDR3: CASLADRGDQPQHF. DNA for the CDR3: TGTGCCAGCTTGGCGGACAGGGGGGATCAGCCCCAGCATTTT.

About this clonotype itself: The CDR3 carries no conserved terminal phenylalanine or tryptophan, so it likely arises from a read error. This chain uses TRBV5-1 with TRBJ2-5, with D uncertain. The last part of the DNA fits TRBJ2-7 better; the J call may be wrong. The germline V gene encodes CDR1 SGHRS and CDR2 YFSETQ. The length of the CDR3 is 14 residues. CDR3 DNA: TGCGCCAGCAGCTTGGTGCCTGAGGTCCCCGAGCAGTACCTC. Its translation is CASSLVPEVPEQYL.

The chain is built from TRBV6-1 and TRBJ2-6; TRBD1 aligns across 7 bases. The CDR3 totals 19 residues. V gave up 7 bases and J gave up 2 bases; unmatched junction bases: 17. CDR1 MNHNS and CDR2 SASEGT come from the germline V gene. In DNA form, the CDR3 reads TGTGCCAGCAATGACCGACAGGGTTTGATTCTGACTGGGGCCAACGTCCTGACTTTC. It yields the protein CASNDRQGLILTGANVLTF.

V is TRBV29-1 and J is TRBJ2-3; D is uncertain. The CDR3 has 17 amino acids. CDR1 and CDR2 (germline): SQVTM, ANQGSEA. V was clipped by 1 base and J by 6 bases, with 23 bases between them. CDR3 loop: CSVEALPVGLAWDTQYF. The DNA for the CDR3 is TGCAGCGTTGAAGCCCTCCCGGTAGGCCTTGCTTGGGATACGCAGTATTTT.

This chain joins TRBV15 and TRBJ2-3; D remains ambiguous. Germline V gene sequence: CDR1 LNHNV, CDR2 YYDKDF (reference sequence). V lost 0 bases and J 0 bases, leaving 7 bases between the germline ends. The CDR3 has 15 residues. The CDR3 region has the DNA TGTGCCACCAGCAGAGATCCAGTGAGCACAGATACGCAGTATTTT. The encoded protein is CATSRDPVSTDTQYF.

This clonotype has more than one count but fewer than ten. The V and J genes are TRBV6-2 or TRBV6-3 and TRBJ1-5, with a weak D call TRBD1 (6 bases). Trimming removed 7 bases at V and 1 base at J, with 8 bases between. The CDR3 is made up of 13 amino acids. Germline assignment: CDR1 MNHEY and CDR2 SVGEGT. The CDR3 protein is CASNQGSNQPQHF. The CDR3 coding sequence is TGTGCCAGCAACCAGGGGAGCAATCAGCCCCAGCATTTT.

This clonotype was counted only a few times. The chain combines TRBV7-9 with TRBJ1-5, with D possibly being TRBD1 (5 bases). Germline values: CDR1 SEHNR, CDR2 FQNEAQ (reference sequence). Trimming pared 5 bases from V and 7 bases from J, leaving 12 bases between. The CDR3 has 13 amino acids. The CDR3, as DNA: TGTGCCAGCAGCCCCGGGGGGACGCAGCCCCAGCATTTT. As protein: CASSPGGTQPQHF.

CDR3 DNA: TGTGCCAGCTGCCGTGACCCGTGGGGTACTCAGCCCCAGCATTTT. Its protein is CASCRDPWGTQPQHF. The chain is built from TRBV2 and TRBJ1-5; D is unclear. Germline values: CDR1 SNHLY, CDR2 FYNNEI. V was trimmed by 8 bases and J by 6 bases, leaving 20 bases between them. The CDR3 consists of 15 residues.

The chain joins TRBV3-1 to TRBJ2-1, with 7 nucleotides matching TRBD2. The length of the CDR3 is 17 residues. With 4 bases clipped from V and 3 bases from J, the junction kept 12 bases outside the gene matches. From germline, CDR1 is LGHDT and CDR2 YNNKEL (reference sequence). The CDR3 loop is CASSLLGSPSGYNEQFF. The CDR3 DNA is TGTGCCAGCAGCCTACTCGGTAGTCCTAGCGGCTACAATGAGCAGTTCTTC.

This chain connects TRBV18 to TRBJ2-1; weak D call: TRBD2 (6 bases). Trimming removed 6 bases from V and 5 bases from J, with 11 bases in between. The CDR3 has 13 amino acids. Per the germline V gene, CDR1 is KGHSH and CDR2 is LQKENI. The CDR3 protein is CASSGGGDNEQFF. The CDR3 bases are TGTGCCAGCTCGGGAGGAGGGGACAATGAGCAGTTCTTC.

The chain has TRBV10-2 and TRBJ1-5; the match to TRBD1 covers 11 bases. The CDR3 is made up of 14 amino acids. The V gene end was trimmed by 6 bases and the J gene end by 6 bases; junction bases not matched to a gene: 4. Germline lookup yields CDR1 WSHSY and CDR2 SAAADI. The CDR3 nucleotides read TGCGCCAGCAGGGACAGGGGGCGGTTTCAGCCCCAGCATTTT. Protein: CASRDRGRFQPQHF.

This clonotype showed up just a few times. The V and J genes are TRBV29-1 and TRBJ2-1; 10 positions match TRBD2. V shed 6 bases and J 8 bases; nucleotides not matched to a gene: 13. This CDR3 is 15 amino acids long. Germline assignment: CDR1 SQVTM and CDR2 ANQGSEA. The chain's CDR3 is CSVVIGLAARDEQFF. The CDR3 coding sequence is TGCAGCGTGGTGATCGGACTAGCGGCACGGGATGAGCAGTTCTTC.

The rearrangement links TRBV29-1 to TRBJ2-3, with TRBD2 as a possible D gene (7 bases). Germline values: CDR1 SQVTM, CDR2 ANQGSEA. The CDR3 runs 13 residues. V lost 4 bases to trimming and J lost 4 bases, with 12 bases between them. As DNA, the CDR3 is TGCAGCGTTGTCCAGGGGAGGGCAGATACGCAGTATTTT. This gives the protein CSVVQGRADTQYF.

J is TRBJ1-5 and V is TRBV20-1, with D possibly TRBD1 on 6 matching bases. Germline loops: CDR1 DFQATT, CDR2 SNEGSKA (reference sequence). V was pared by 4 bases and J by 1 base, with 11 bases between. This CDR3 is built from 14 residues. The CDR3 is CSANPGQSNQPQHF. The CDR3 bases are TGCAGTGCTAACCCAGGACAGAGCAATCAGCCCCAGCATTTT.